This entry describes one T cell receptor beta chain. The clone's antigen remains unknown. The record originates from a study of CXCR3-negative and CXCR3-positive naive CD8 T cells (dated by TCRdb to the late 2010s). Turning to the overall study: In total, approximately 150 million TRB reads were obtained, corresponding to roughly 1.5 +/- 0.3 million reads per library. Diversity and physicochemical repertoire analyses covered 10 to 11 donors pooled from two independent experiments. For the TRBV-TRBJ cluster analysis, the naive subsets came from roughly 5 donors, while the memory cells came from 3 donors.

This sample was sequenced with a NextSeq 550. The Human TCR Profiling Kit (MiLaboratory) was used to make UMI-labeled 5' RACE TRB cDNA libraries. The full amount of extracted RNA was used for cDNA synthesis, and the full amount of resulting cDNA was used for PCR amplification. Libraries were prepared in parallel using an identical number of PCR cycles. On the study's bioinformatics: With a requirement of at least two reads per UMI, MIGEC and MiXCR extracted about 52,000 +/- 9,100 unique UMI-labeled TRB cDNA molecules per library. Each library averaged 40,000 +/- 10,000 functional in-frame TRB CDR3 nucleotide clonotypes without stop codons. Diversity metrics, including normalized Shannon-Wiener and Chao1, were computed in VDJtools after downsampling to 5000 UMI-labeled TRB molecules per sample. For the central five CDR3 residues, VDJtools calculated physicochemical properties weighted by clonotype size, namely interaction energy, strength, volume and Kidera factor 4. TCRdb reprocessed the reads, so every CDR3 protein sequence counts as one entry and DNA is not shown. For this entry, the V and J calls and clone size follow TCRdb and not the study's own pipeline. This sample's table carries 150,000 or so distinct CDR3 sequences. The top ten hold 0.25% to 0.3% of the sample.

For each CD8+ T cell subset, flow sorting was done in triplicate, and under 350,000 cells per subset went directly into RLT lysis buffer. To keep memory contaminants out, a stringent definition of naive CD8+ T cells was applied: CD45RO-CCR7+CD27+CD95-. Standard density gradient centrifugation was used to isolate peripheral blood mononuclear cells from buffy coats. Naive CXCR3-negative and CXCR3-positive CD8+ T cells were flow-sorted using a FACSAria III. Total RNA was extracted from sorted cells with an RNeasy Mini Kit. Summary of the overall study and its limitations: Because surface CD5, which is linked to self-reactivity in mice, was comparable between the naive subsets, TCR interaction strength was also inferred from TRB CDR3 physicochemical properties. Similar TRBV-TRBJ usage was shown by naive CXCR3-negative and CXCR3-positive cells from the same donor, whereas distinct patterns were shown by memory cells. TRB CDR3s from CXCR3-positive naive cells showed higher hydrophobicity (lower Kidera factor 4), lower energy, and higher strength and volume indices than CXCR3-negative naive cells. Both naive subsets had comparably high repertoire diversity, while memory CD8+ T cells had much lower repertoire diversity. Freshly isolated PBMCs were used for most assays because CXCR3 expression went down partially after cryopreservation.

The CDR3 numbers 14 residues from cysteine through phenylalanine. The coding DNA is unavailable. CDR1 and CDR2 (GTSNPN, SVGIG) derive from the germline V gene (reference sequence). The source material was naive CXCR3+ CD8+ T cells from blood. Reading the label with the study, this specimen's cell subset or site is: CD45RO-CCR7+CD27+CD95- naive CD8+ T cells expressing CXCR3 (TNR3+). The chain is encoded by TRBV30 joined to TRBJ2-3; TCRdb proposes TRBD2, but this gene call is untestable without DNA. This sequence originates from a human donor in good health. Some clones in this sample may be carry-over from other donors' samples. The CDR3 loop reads CAWMGVPSTDTQYF.